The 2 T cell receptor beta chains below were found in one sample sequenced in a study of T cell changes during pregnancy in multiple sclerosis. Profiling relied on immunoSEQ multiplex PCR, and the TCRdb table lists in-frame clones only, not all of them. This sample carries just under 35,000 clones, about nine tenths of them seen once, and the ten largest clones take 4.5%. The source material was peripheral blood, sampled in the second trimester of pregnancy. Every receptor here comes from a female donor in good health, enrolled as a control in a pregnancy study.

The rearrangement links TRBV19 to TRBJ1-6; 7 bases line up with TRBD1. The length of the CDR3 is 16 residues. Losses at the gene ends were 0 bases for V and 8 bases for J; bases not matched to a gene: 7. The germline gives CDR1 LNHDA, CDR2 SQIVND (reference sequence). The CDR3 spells CASSIDHRDSDSPLHF. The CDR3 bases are TGTGCCAGTAGTATAGATCACCGGGACAGCGATTCACCCCTCCACTTT. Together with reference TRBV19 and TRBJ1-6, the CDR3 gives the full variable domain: DGGITQSPKYLFRKEGQNVTLSCEQNLNHDAMYWYRQDPGQGLRLIYYSQIVNDFQKGDIAEGYSVSREKKESFPLTVTSAQKNPTAFYLCASSIDHRDSDSPLHFGNGTRLTVT.

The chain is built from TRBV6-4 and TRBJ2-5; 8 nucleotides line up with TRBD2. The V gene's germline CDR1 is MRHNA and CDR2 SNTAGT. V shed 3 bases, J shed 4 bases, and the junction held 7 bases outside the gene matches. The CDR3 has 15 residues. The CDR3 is CASSEEAGGGETQYF. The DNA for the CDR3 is TGTGCCAGCAGTGAAGAGGCGGGAGGCGGAGAGACCCAGTACTTC.